These 26 T cell receptor beta chains were all obtained from the same sample, sequenced in a study of blood T cell repertoires in COVID-19. Clones were sequenced by immunoSEQ multiplex PCR, and TCRdb holds only the in-frame ones, with some missing. The table shows 300,000 to 500,000 clones, with approximately 88% occurring only once. Input material: PBMCs or T cells enriched from blood (not recorded which). These receptors were taken from a woman in her 30s with acute COVID-19.

The CDR3 here is CASSQVGRVNQGASNQPQHF. In DNA form, the CDR3 reads TGTGCCAGCAGCCAAGTGGGGAGGGTCAACCAGGGGGCTAGCAATCAGCCCCAGCATTTT. V and J are TRBV4-2 and TRBJ1-5; 8 bases fit TRBD1. The CDR3 is 20 residues long. The germline CDR1 and CDR2 sequences are LGHNA and YNFKEQ. The V gene end was trimmed by 1 base and the J gene end by 0 bases; junction bases not matched to a gene: 14.

Comment on this clone: A much more abundant neighbour one base away suggests this may be a read error. Other DNA sequences from this sample encode an identical CDR3 as well. The J gene is TRBJ2-7, the V gene TRBV9; TRBD1 is a possible D gene (5 bases). The CDR3 runs to 14 residues. The germline V gene encodes CDR1 SGDLS and CDR2 YYNGEE. V shed 0 bases and J shed 2 bases, with 9 bases lying between them. The CDR3 protein is CASSVGQGTYEQYF. In nucleotides, the CDR3 is TGTGCCAGCAGCGTAGGGCAGGGAACCTACGAGCAGTACTTC.

This sequence joins TRBV27 and TRBJ1-4, with D tentatively TRBD1 (6 bases). The CDR3 totals 17 residues. Germline CDR1 MNHEY, CDR2 SMNVEV (reference sequence). The V gene lost 5 bases and the J gene lost 0 bases, with 16 bases spanning the gap. CDR3 DNA: TGTGCCAGCAGTCCGAGGGCAGGGGCTCCAACTAATGAAAAACTGTTTTTT. Translating it yields CASSPRAGAPTNEKLFF.

The gene calls are TRBV6-6 and TRBJ1-1; possible D gene TRBD1, 6 bases. V was clipped by 7 bases and J by 4 bases, with 19 bases between them. The germline V gene has CDR1 MNHNY and CDR2 SVGAGI (reference sequence). CDR3 length: 15 amino acids. CDR3 DNA: TGTGCCAGCACCGAGGGCGGGGGCGTATTCACTGAAGCTTTCTTT. Residues: CASTEGGGVFTEAFF.

The chain carries TRBV6-1 and TRBJ1-5; D uncertain. The germline V gene has CDR1 MNHNS and CDR2 SASEGT. This CDR3 region has 14 residues. Trimming left V 2 bases short and J 0 bases short, with 5 bases between. CDR3 coding DNA: TGTGCCAGCAGTGAATTGAGTAGCAATCAGCCCCAGCATTTT. This codes for CASSELSSNQPQHF.

The J gene is TRBJ1-1, the V gene TRBV2; perhaps TRBD1 as D (5 bases). This CDR3 is built from 14 residues. CDR1 is SNHLY and CDR2 is FYNNEI in the germline V gene. With 0 bases removed from V and 5 bases from J, the gap between germline ends came to 10 bases. CDR3 nucleotide sequence: TGTGCCAGCAGTGAAGCGCTGGGGGGGACTGAAGCTTTCTTT. Its protein is CASSEALGGTEAFF.

J is TRBJ1-1 and V is TRBV5-1, with 7 bases matching TRBD1. Germline V gene lookup returns CDR1 SGHRS and CDR2 YFSETQ. The V and J ends lost 4 bases and 4 bases, in that order; junction bases with no gene match: 7. The CDR3 length is 14 residues. The CDR3 coding sequence is TGCGCCAGCAGCACCCGACAGGGTCTCACTGAAGCTTTCTTT. This codes for CASSTRQGLTEAFF.

The chain is built from TRBV14 and TRBJ1-2; tentatively, D is TRBD1 (5 bases). V gave up 0 bases and J gave up 3 bases, with 8 bases separating them. Germline loops: CDR1 SGHDN, CDR2 FVKESK. The length of the CDR3 is 14 residues. The CDR3 loop reads CASSQDGRDYGYTF. The CDR3 DNA is TGTGCCAGCAGCCAAGATGGCAGGGACTATGGCTACACCTTC.

The chain is built from TRBV14 and TRBJ1-2; 9 bases agree with TRBD1. The ends lost 5 bases at V and 2 bases at J; junction bases unmatched: 6. The CDR3 is 15 residues long. Per the germline V gene, CDR1 is SGHDN and CDR2 is FVKESK. CDR3 DNA: TGTGCCAGCAGCTCCCCGGGGACAGGGAACTATGGCTACACCTTC. It codes for CASSSPGTGNYGYTF.

The count of this clone is one. This chain joins TRBV7-9 and TRBJ2-1; TRBD2 aligns across 11 bases. The CDR3 contains 14 residues. V lost 3 bases to trimming and J lost 7 bases; unmatched junction nucleotides: 2. The V gene's germline CDR1 is SEHNR and CDR2 FQNEAQ (reference sequence). In DNA form, the CDR3 reads TGTGCCAGCAGCTTTAGCGGGGGGGCTAATGAGCAGTTCTTC. This translates into CASSFSGGANEQFF.

The V call is TRBV7-2, the J call TRBJ2-3, with TRBD2 matching 7 bases. Germline assignment: CDR1 SGHTA and CDR2 FQGNSA. The CDR3 loop spans 16 amino acids. The trim removed 5 bases at V and 11 bases at J, leaving 19 bases unmatched. The CDR3, as DNA: TGTGCCAGCAGCCCCACGAGAAACCTAGCGGAGCGGGGGCAGTATTTT. Translated: CASSPTRNLAERGQYF.

This chain's CDR3 is CASSYYAGGTADTQYF. CDR3 bases: TGTGCCAGCAGTTACTACGCGGGGGGGACGGCAGATACGCAGTATTTT. The chain combines TRBV6-6 with TRBJ2-3, with TRBD2 identical over 9 bases. The CDR3 has 16 residues. Looked up from germline, CDR1 is MNHNY and CDR2 is SVGAGI (reference sequence). Trimming cost V 1 base and J 4 bases; bases outside gene matches: 6.

The table lists this clone with a count of one. This chain links TRBV18 with TRBJ1-4, with TRBD1 matching over 7 bases. Germline V lookup: CDR1 KGHSH, CDR2 LQKENI. V shed 3 bases and J 4 bases; nucleotides not matched to a gene: 5. This CDR3 contains 15 residues. CDR3 amino acids: CASSPRDSNNEKLFF. The CDR3 nucleotides are TGTGCCAGCTCACCCAGGGACAGCAATAATGAAAAACTGTTTTTT.

The rearrangement uses TRBV2 and TRBJ1-2, with 7 bases that match TRBD1. Trimming removed 8 bases from V and 4 bases from J; junction bases left unmatched: 7. CDR3 length: 13 residues. Per the germline V gene, CDR1 is SNHLY and CDR2 is FYNNEI. Written as DNA, the CDR3 is TGTGCCAGCGATTCCGGGACAGTCTATGGCTACACCTTC. Translated: CASDSGTVYGYTF.

Regarding this clone: Other nucleotide sequences from this sample produce the same CDR3. V and J are TRBV5-1 and TRBJ2-7; D is possibly TRBD2 (6 bases). Germline assignment: CDR1 SGHRS and CDR2 YFSETQ. This CDR3 has 13 residues. The V and J ends lost 0 bases and 2 bases respectively, with 6 bases between them. CDR3 residues: CASSLGEAYEQYF. The DNA of the CDR3 is TGCGCCAGCAGCTTGGGGGAGGCCTACGAGCAGTACTTC.

The chain recombines TRBV5-5 with TRBJ2-7; a weak D match, TRBD2 (6 bases). Trimming took off 2 bases at V and 3 bases at J, with 12 bases between the two ends. CDR1 is SGHKS and CDR2 is YYEKEE in the germline V gene (reference sequence). The CDR3 consists of 14 residues. The CDR3 is CASSFLTGDYEQYF. CDR3 nucleotide sequence: TGTGCCAGCAGCTTTTTGACGGGGGACTACGAGCAGTACTTC.

This clone was recorded once. The chain recombines TRBV18 with TRBJ1-2, with 7 bases identical to TRBD1. CDR3 length: 18 residues. Germline trimming cut 3 bases from V and 1 base from J; bases unmatched to any gene: 14. Germline V gene lookup returns CDR1 KGHSH and CDR2 LQKENI. The DNA of the CDR3 is TGTGCCAGCTCACCGCTCGGACAGGTTCCTATTATTAACTATGGCTACACCTTC. It is translated as CASSPLGQVPIINYGYTF. The whole variable domain, remainder taken from reference TRBV18 and TRBJ1-2, is NAGVMQNPRHLVRRRGQEARLRCSPMKGHSHVYWYRQLPEEGLKFMVYLQKENIIDESGMPKERFSAEFPKEGPSILRIQQVVRGDSAAYFCASSPLGQVPIINYGYTFGSGTRLTVV.

Notes on this clone: The same CDR3 is also encoded by other DNA sequences in this sample. The CDR3 bases are TGTGCCAGCAGCCAAGGTCAGAGGAATTCACCCCTCCACTTT. The encoded protein is CASSQGQRNSPLHF. J is TRBJ1-6 and V is TRBV3-1 (or the pseudogene TRBV3-2); D ambiguous. Trimming pared 1 base from V and 7 bases from J, leaving 8 bases between. This CDR3 has 14 residues. Looked up from germline, CDR1 is LGHDT and CDR2 is YNNKEL (reference sequence).

The DNA of the CDR3 is TGCAGTGCTAGTGCACGACTGGACTATGGCTACACCTTC. It encodes CSASARLDYGYTF. V gene TRBV20-1 combines with J gene TRBJ1-2; D unclear. This CDR3 has 13 residues. Trimming took 3 bases from V and 3 from J, leaving 11 bases between them. CDR1 DFQATT and CDR2 SNEGSKA come from the germline V gene (reference sequence).

CDR3 sequence reads: CASSSGGSTDTQYF. In DNA, the CDR3 is TGTGCCAGCAGCAGCGGGGGCTCCACAGATACGCAGTATTTT. J is TRBJ2-3 and V is TRBV2; TRBD2 aligns across 8 bases. Germline assignment: CDR1 SNHLY and CDR2 FYNNEI. There are 14 residues in the CDR3. The ends lost 6 bases at V and 2 bases at J; junction bases unmatched: 4.

V usage is TRBV3-1 (or the pseudogene TRBV3-2) and J usage is TRBJ1-6, with a tentative D call TRBD1 (5 bases). This CDR3 is built from 13 residues. The V gene's germline CDR1 is LGHDT and CDR2 YNNKEL (reference sequence). The germline V and J ends were trimmed by 4 bases and 12 bases, with 13 bases remaining between them. In DNA, the CDR3 is TGTGCCAGCAGCCCTCGACAGTCATTACCCCTCCACTTT. Translated: CASSPRQSLPLHF.

The rearrangement links TRBV5-5 to TRBJ2-1; TRBD1 is a possible D gene (5 bases). The germline V gene encodes CDR1 SGHKS and CDR2 YYEKEE (reference sequence). The CDR3 extends over 16 amino acids. The V end was cut by 4 bases, the J end by 8 bases, with 22 bases between. The CDR3: CASSVDLTPWGHEQFF. CDR3 DNA sequence: TGTGCCAGCAGCGTGGACCTGACACCATGGGGCCATGAGCAGTTCTTC.

This clone was detected only a few times. This chain joins TRBV18 and TRBJ1-1, with D tentatively TRBD1 (6 bases). There are 14 residues in the CDR3. Trimming removed 5 bases from V and 1 base from J, with 11 bases in between. Germline V gene lookup returns CDR1 KGHSH and CDR2 LQKENI. The CDR3 region has the DNA TGTGCCAGCTCAGAGGGCAGGGGGAACACTGAAGCTTTCTTT. As protein: CASSEGRGNTEAFF.

The V gene is TRBV6-2 or TRBV6-3, the J gene TRBJ1-2; 8 positions agree with TRBD1. J gave up 2 bases and V 6 bases, and 5 bases lay outside the gene matches. This CDR3 comprises 14 residues. Germline V gives CDR1 MNHEY, CDR2 SVGEGT. Here the CDR3 DNA reads TGTGCCAGCAGCCCCGCAGGGGGCAACTATGGCTACACCTTC. Encoded protein: CASSPAGGNYGYTF.

The chain's CDR3 is CASSFTGTVNTGELFF. CDR3 DNA: TGTGCCAGCAGCTTTACCGGGACAGTGAACACCGGGGAGCTGTTTTTT. The chain joins TRBV7-2 to TRBJ2-2; TRBD1 matches at 7 bases. From germline, CDR1 is SGHTA and CDR2 FQGNSA. The V segment lost 3 bases and the J segment 1 base; nucleotides outside the gene matches: 5. This CDR3 has 16 residues.

CDR3 coding DNA: TGTGCCACCCAGACCCTTCGGGGTACGCAGTATTTT. This translates into CATQTLRGTQYF. The V gene is TRBV3-1 (or the pseudogene TRBV3-2), the J gene TRBJ2-3; perhaps TRBD2 as D (5 bases). CDR3 length: 12 amino acids. The ends were cut back, 10 bases at V and 8 bases at J, with 16 bases in the middle. CDR1 and CDR2 from the germline V gene are LGHDT and YNNKEL (reference sequence).